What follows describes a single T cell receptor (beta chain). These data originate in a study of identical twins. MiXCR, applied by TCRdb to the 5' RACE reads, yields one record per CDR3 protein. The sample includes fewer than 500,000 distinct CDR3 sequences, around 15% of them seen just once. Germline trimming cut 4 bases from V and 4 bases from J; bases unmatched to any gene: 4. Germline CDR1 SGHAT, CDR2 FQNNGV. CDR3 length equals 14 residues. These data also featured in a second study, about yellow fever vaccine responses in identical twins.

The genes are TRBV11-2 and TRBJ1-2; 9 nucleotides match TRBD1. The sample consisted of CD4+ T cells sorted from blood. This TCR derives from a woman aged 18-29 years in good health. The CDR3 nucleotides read TGTGCCAGCAGCTCTTCGACAGGGGGCTATGGCTACACCTTC. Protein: CASSSSTGGYGYTF.